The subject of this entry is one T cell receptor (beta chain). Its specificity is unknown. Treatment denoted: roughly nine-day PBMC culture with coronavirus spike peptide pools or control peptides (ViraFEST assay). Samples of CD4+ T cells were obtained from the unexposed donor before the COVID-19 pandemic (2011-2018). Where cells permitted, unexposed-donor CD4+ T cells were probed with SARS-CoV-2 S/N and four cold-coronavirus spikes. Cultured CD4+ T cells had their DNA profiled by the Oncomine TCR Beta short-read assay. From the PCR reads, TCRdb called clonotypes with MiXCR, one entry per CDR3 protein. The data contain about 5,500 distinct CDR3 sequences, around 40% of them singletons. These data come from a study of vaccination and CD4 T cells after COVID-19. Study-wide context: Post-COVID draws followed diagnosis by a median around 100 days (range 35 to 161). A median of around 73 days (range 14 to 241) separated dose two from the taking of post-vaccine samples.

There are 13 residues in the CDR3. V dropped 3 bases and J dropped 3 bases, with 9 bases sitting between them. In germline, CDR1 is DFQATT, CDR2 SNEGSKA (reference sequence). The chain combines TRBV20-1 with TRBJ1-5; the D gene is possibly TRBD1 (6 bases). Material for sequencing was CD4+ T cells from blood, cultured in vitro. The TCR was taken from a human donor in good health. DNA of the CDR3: TGCAGTGCTAGGGGGGGGGCCAATCAGCCCCAGCATTTT. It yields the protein CSARGGANQPQHF.